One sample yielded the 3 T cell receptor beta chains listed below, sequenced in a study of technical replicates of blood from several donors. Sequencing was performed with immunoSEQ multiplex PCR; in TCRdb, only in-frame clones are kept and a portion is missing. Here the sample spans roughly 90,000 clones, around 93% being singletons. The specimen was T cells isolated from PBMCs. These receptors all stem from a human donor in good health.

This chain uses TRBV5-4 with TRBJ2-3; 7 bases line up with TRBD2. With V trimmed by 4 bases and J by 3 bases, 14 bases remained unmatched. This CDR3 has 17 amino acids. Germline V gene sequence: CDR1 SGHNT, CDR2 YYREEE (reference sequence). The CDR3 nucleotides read TGTGCCAGCAGCCCGCCGGGCGGGAGTGTGGGGACAGATACGCAGTATTTT. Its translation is CASSPPGGSVGTDTQYF.

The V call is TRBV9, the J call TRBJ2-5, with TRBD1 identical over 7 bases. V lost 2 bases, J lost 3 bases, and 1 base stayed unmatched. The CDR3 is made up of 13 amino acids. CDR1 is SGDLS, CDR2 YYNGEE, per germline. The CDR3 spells CASSVGQKETQYF. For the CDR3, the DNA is TGTGCCAGCAGCGTGGGACAGAAAGAGACCCAGTACTTC.

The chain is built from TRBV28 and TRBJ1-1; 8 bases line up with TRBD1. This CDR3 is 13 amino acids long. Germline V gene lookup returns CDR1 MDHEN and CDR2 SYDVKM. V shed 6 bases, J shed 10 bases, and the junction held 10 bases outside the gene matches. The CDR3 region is CASSYPSDRGAFF. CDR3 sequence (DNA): TGTGCCAGCAGCTACCCTTCCGACAGGGGAGCTTTCTTT.